Below are 26 T cell receptor beta chains sequenced from a single sample in a study of blood T cells in healthy people across ages. A sample-barcoded 5' primer and a J-beta primer mix were used in a second PCR of roughly 7 to 12 cycles. TCRdb itself ran the 5' RACE reads through MiXCR, one entry per CDR3 protein. The repertoire consists of about 1,600,000 distinct CDR3 sequences, with roughly 40% occurring once and the leading ten covering 7% to 9%. The sequenced sample was blood. The receptors shown here come from a young woman in good health.

This sequence joins TRBV20-1 and TRBJ1-3; the D is unclear. CDR3 length equals 14 residues. Germline CDR1 is DFQATT and CDR2 is SNEGSKA (reference sequence). Trimming removed 0 bases from V and 4 bases from J, with 10 bases in between. The CDR3, as DNA: TGCAGTGCTAGAGATCCAGGAGGAGGAAACACCATATATTTT. Encoded protein: CSARDPGGGNTIYF.

Written as DNA, the CDR3 is TGTGCCAGCAGCCCCTATTCACTAGCGCTACCCACTGGGGCCAACGTCCTGACTTTC. It translates to CASSPYSLALPTGANVLTF. This chain uses TRBV4-2 with TRBJ2-6; 7 bases are a match to TRBD2. CDR1 is LGHNA and CDR2 is YNFKEQ in the germline V gene. The CDR3 totals 19 residues. Trimming cost V 4 bases and J 2 bases; bases outside gene matches: 14.

The chain recombines TRBV20-1 with TRBJ2-2; no clear D. The CDR3 contains 13 residues. Trimming removed 6 bases at V and 5 bases at J, with 13 bases between. The germline V gene encodes CDR1 DFQATT and CDR2 SNEGSKA (reference sequence). This CDR3 reads CSAPDPRTGELFF. In DNA form, the CDR3 reads TGCAGTGCCCCTGACCCGAGGACCGGGGAGCTGTTTTTT.

This clonotype was counted only a few times. This chain uses TRBV5-1 with TRBJ2-7, with TRBD1 as a possible D gene (6 bases). The germline CDR1 and CDR2 sequences are SGHRS and YFSETQ. This CDR3 has 16 amino acids. V lost 5 bases and J 3 bases, leaving 21 bases between the germline ends. The CDR3 nucleotides read TGCGCCAGCAGAGATCATACAGGGAATGGTCTCTACGAGCAGTACTTC. It yields the protein CASRDHTGNGLYEQYF.

Concerning this clonotype: With a much larger clone just one base away, this may be a read error. The chain joins TRBV6-4 to TRBJ2-5; unclear D gene. The CDR3 contains 11 residues. Trimming removed 2 bases from V and 5 bases from J, with 3 bases in between. CDR1 is MRHNA, CDR2 SNTAGT, per germline. As DNA, the CDR3 is TGTGCCAGCAGTGACAACGAGACCCAGTACTTC. As protein: CASSDNETQYF.

This clonotype occurred many times. The V call is TRBV7-2, the J call TRBJ2-7; no definite D call. Per germline, CDR1 SGHTA and CDR2 FQGNSA. The CDR3 contains 12 residues. V was cut by 5 bases and J by 3 bases, with 8 bases left in between. The CDR3 spells CASSVDRYEQYF. CDR3 nucleotide sequence: TGTGCCAGCAGCGTCGACCGCTACGAGCAGTACTTC.

This clonotype was detected only a few times. The chain uses TRBV20-1 and TRBJ2-1; TRBD2 aligns across 14 bases. This CDR3 region has 16 residues. V was pared by 6 bases and J by 8 bases, with 12 bases of the junction left unmatched. The germline gives CDR1 DFQATT, CDR2 SNEGSKA (reference sequence). Here the CDR3 reads CSADILGTSGSYEQFF. CDR3 DNA sequence: TGCAGTGCCGACATATTAGGGACTAGCGGGAGCTATGAGCAGTTCTTC.

The chain joins TRBV6-2 or TRBV6-3 to TRBJ2-4; possible D gene TRBD2, 5 bases. The V gene's germline CDR1 is MNHEY and CDR2 SVGEGT. Trimming cost V 6 bases and J 5 bases, with 11 bases left between them. CDR3 length: 13 amino acids. CDR3 bases: TGTGCCAGCAGCGGAGGTGAGGAAAACATTCAGTACTTC. Amino acids: CASSGGEENIQYF.

This clonotype has a handful of counts. In DNA form, the CDR3 reads TGTGCCAGCACAGCCCAATGGAGCCCGGTCGGTAACATTCAGTACTTC. Protein: CASTAQWSPVGNIQYF. V and J are TRBV7-2 and TRBJ2-4; no clear D. Germline CDR1 reads SGHTA; CDR2 reads FQGNSA. The CDR3 extends over 16 amino acids. V was pared by 7 bases and J by 7 bases, with 23 bases between.

The chain recombines TRBV19 with TRBJ1-1, with 7 bases lining up with TRBD1. Germline CDR1 reads LNHDA; CDR2 reads SQIVND (reference sequence). This CDR3 comprises 14 residues. V lost 10 bases and J lost 1; bases outside the gene matches: 9. CDR3 nucleotides: TGTGCCACTTTACCGACAGGGTGGAACACTGAAGCTTTCTTT. The encoded protein is CATLPTGWNTEAFF.

This clonotype was seen more than once but under ten times. The genes are TRBV25-1 and TRBJ1-4; D is ambiguous. CDR1 and CDR2 (germline): MGHDK, SYGVNS. The V end was cut by 5 bases, the J end by 8 bases, with 18 bases between. This CDR3 spans 15 amino acids. Here the CDR3 reads CASSNVRNLGEKLFF. The DNA of the CDR3 is TGTGCCAGCAGTAACGTCCGGAACCTGGGCGAAAAACTGTTTTTT.

Only a few counts were recorded for this clonotype. The chain recombines TRBV4-1 with TRBJ2-5, with D possibly TRBD2 on 5 matching bases. This CDR3 contains 16 residues. Germline V gene sequence: CDR1 MGHRA, CDR2 YSYEKL. V was clipped by 6 bases and J by 5 bases, with 22 bases between them. For the CDR3, the DNA is TGCGCCAGCAGAGCAACCGCCCCAAGTGGCGGGGAGACCCAGTACTTC. Its protein product is CASRATAPSGGETQYF.

The chain recombines TRBV24-1 with TRBJ2-3, with unresolved D. The CDR3 contains 13 residues. The germline gives CDR1 KGHDR, CDR2 SFDVKD. V was trimmed by 5 bases and J by 2 bases, leaving 7 bases between them. In DNA, the CDR3 is TGTGCCACCAGTGGGGGTGCCACAGATACGCAGTATTTT. This sequence encodes CATSGGATDTQYF.

The chain combines TRBV2 with TRBJ1-2; no definite D call. The germline V and J ends were trimmed by 1 base and 4 bases, with 7 bases remaining between them. CDR1 and CDR2 (germline): SNHLY, FYNNEI. The CDR3 loop spans 13 amino acids. The CDR3 loop is CASSEDSVYGYTF. The CDR3 bases are TGTGCCAGCAGTGAAGATTCAGTCTATGGCTACACCTTC.

The sample holds a few counts of this clonotype. The chain is built from TRBV5-1 and TRBJ1-1; TRBD1 might be the D (5 bases). CDR1 SGHRS and CDR2 YFSETQ come from the germline V gene. There are 14 residues in the CDR3. The V and J ends lost 2 bases and 4 bases respectively, with 12 bases between them. The CDR3 region is CASSFRGLSTEAFF. The CDR3 bases are TGCGCCAGCAGCTTTAGGGGATTGAGCACTGAAGCTTTCTTT. Together with reference TRBV5-1 and TRBJ1-1, the CDR3 gives the full variable domain: KAGVTQTPRYLIKTRGQQVTLSCSPISGHRSVSWYQQTPGQGLQFLFEYFSETQRNKGNFPGRFSGRQFSNSRSEMNVSTLELGDSALYLCASSFRGLSTEAFFGQGTRLTVV.

The J gene is TRBJ1-2, the V gene TRBV2; D gene ambiguous. Germline lookup yields CDR1 SNHLY and CDR2 FYNNEI. The V and J ends lost 0 bases and 6 bases respectively, with 14 bases between them. The CDR3 has 15 amino acids. Written as DNA, the CDR3 is TGTGCCAGCAGTGAAGCGAGTGGTTCGTTGGATGGCTACACCTTC. It encodes CASSEASGSLDGYTF.

The chain couples TRBV25-1 to TRBJ1-2; D call uncertain. Germline V CDR1 and CDR2: MGHDK, SYGVNS. This CDR3 is 16 amino acids long. The V end was cut by 3 bases, the J end by 4 bases, with 18 bases between. The DNA for the CDR3 is TGTGCCAGCAGTGACTTCGCCTCGCCTGGGTCCTATGGCTACACCTTC. Residues: CASSDFASPGSYGYTF.

This clonotype appeared a few times. The chain uses TRBV12-5 and TRBJ2-1; 10 bases are shared with TRBD1. CDR3 length equals 15 residues. CDR1 LGHNT and CDR2 FRNRAP come from the germline V gene. The ends lost 2 bases at V and 7 bases at J; junction bases unmatched: 5. The CDR3 is CASGLMGQGSNEQFF. CDR3 nucleotide sequence: TGTGCTAGTGGTTTGATGGGACAGGGGTCGAATGAGCAGTTCTTC. The full variable domain, with the rest looked up from reference TRBV12-5 and TRBJ2-1, is DARVTQTPRHKVTEMGQEVTMRCQPILGHNTVFWYRQTMMQGLELLAYFRNRAPLDDSGMPKDRFSAEMPDATLATLKIQPSEPRDSAVYFCASGLMGQGSNEQFFGPGTRLTVL.

The V and J genes are TRBV6-5 and TRBJ1-1; 9 bases are shared with TRBD1. The ends lost 6 bases at V and 9 bases at J; junction bases unmatched: 5. The CDR3 has 12 amino acids. Germline lookup yields CDR1 MNHEY and CDR2 SVGAGI. The CDR3: CASSRDRAKAFF. The CDR3 nucleotides are TGTGCCAGCAGCCGGGACAGGGCGAAAGCTTTCTTT.

V is TRBV6-6 and J is TRBJ1-2; possible D gene TRBD1, 5 bases. CDR3 length: 14 amino acids. V lost 2 bases to trimming and J lost 2 bases, with 9 bases between them. Germline CDR1 is MNHNY and CDR2 is SVGAGI (reference sequence). The chain's CDR3 is CASSYGTQNYGYTF. CDR3 in DNA: TGTGCCAGCAGTTACGGGACGCAGAACTATGGCTACACCTTC.

This chain links TRBV21-1 with TRBJ1-5; the table's D call TRBD1 went unverified against the DNA. TRBV21-1 is classified as a pseudogene. This CDR3 comprises 18 residues. CDR3 protein: CAGSTPGTGGRDNQPQHF. The CDR3 DNA sequence: TGTGCCGGCAGCACCCCCGGGACAGGGGGCAGGGACAATCAGCCCCAGCATTTT.

The gene calls are TRBV4-1 and TRBJ1-3; 7 positions match TRBD1. Trimming cost V 4 bases and J 8 bases; bases outside gene matches: 8. This CDR3 contains 14 residues. Germline CDR1 reads MGHRA; CDR2 reads YSYEKL. CDR3 sequence: CASSPGGIVDTIYF. As DNA, the CDR3 is TGCGCCAGCAGCCCAGGGGGGATCGTGGACACCATATATTTT.

The chain combines TRBV7-6 with TRBJ1-1; 10 nucleotides agree with TRBD1. J was trimmed by 1 base and V by 2 bases; bases with no gene match: 7. Germline CDR1 is SGHVS and CDR2 is FNYEAQ. The CDR3 is made up of 17 amino acids. The CDR3 sequence is CASSLQDRDRGNTEAFF. For the CDR3, the DNA is TGTGCCAGCAGCTTACAAGACCGGGACAGGGGGAACACTGAAGCTTTCTTT.

This clonotype has only a few counts. The genes are TRBV20-1 and TRBJ1-1; weak D call: TRBD1 (5 bases). This CDR3 has 14 residues. V lost 6 bases and J 4 bases, leaving 18 bases between the germline ends. The germline V gene encodes CDR1 DFQATT and CDR2 SNEGSKA (reference sequence). The CDR3 loop is CSAPLGAGGTEAFF. The CDR3 nucleotides are TGCAGTGCCCCGCTGGGAGCCGGGGGCACTGAAGCTTTCTTT.

The table lists this clonotype with a few counts. The chain uses TRBV29-1 and TRBJ1-1; TRBD1 might be the D (5 bases). The germline V gene has CDR1 SQVTM and CDR2 ANQGSEA. V dropped 6 bases and J dropped 4 bases, with 18 bases sitting between them. The CDR3 consists of 14 residues. In nucleotides, the CDR3 is TGCAGCGTAGAGACGGGACCGATGACCACTGAAGCTTTCTTT. Protein product: CSVETGPMTTEAFF. Combining the CDR3 with reference TRBV29-1 and TRBJ1-1 gives the whole variable domain SAVISQKPSRDICQRGTSLTIQCQVDSQVTMMFWYRQQPGQSLTLIATANQGSEATYESGFVIDKFPISRPNLTFSTLTVSNMSPEDSSIYLCSVETGPMTTEAFFGQGTRLTVV.

The gene calls are TRBV2 and TRBJ2-1, with D possibly being TRBD1 (6 bases). CDR1 SNHLY and CDR2 FYNNEI come from the germline V gene. Between the trimmed V and J ends, which lost 7 bases and 10 bases, there was a span of 17 bases. This CDR3 is 13 amino acids long. CDR3 DNA sequence: TGTGCCAGCAAGAGGGCAGGGGAGAGAGAGCAGTTCTTC. It encodes CASKRAGEREQFF. The full variable domain, its missing parts supplied by reference TRBV2 and TRBJ2-1, is EPEVTQTPSHQVTQMGQEVILRCVPISNHLYFYWYRQILGQKVEFLVSFYNNEISEKSEIFDDQFSVERPDGSNFTLKIRSTKLEDSAMYFCASKRAGEREQFFGPGTRLTVL.